The rows below give T cell receptor beta chains drawn from one sample of a study of T cell clusters in autoimmune cytopenias. TCRdb reanalyzed the multiplex PCR reads, giving one entry per CDR3 protein sequence and no DNA. In total, the table holds 7,500 to 9,500 distinct CDR3 sequences. What was sequenced was peripheral blood. These TCRs come from a human donor with an autoimmune cytopenia or autoimmune hepatitis (not recorded which). Both conserved end residues are part of each CDR3. Clone sizes are given selectively: once, few, many, or a class where the clone is expanded.

J gene: TRBJ1-6
clone size: NA
V gene: TRBV27
CDR3 protein: CASSPVTVDSPLHF

J gene: TRBJ2-7
clone size: NA
V gene: TRBV20-1
CDR3 protein: CSPGGLAGFEQYF

J gene: TRBJ2-7
clone size: NA
V gene: TRBV19
CDR3 protein: CASSRTSGRAYEQYF

J gene: TRBJ2-5
clone size: medium-sized
V gene: TRBV6-1
CDR3 protein: CASSEYTAHGPETQYF

J gene: TRBJ2-1
clone size: NA
V gene: TRBV11-2
CDR3 protein: CASSTGTSAEQFF

J gene: TRBJ1-2
clone size: NA
V gene: TRBV5-5
CDR3 protein: CASSVPGDYGYTF

J gene: TRBJ1-4
clone size: NA
V gene: TRBV6-1
CDR3 protein: CASSDAGAANEKLFF

J gene: TRBJ2-5
clone size: NA
V gene: TRBV30
CDR3 protein: CAWSVGRAAILETQYF

J gene: TRBJ1-5
clone size: NA
V gene: TRBV27
CDR3 protein: CASSPDRDPRQPQHF

J gene: TRBJ1-1
clone size: medium-sized
V gene: TRBV19
CDR3 protein: CASSGQGTTEAFF

J gene: TRBJ2-3
clone size: medium-sized
V gene: TRBV19
CDR3 protein: CASSIDEGDNTDTQYF

J gene: TRBJ2-7
clone size: NA
V gene: TRBV20-1
CDR3 protein: CSARELAGASYEQYF

J gene: TRBJ2-5
clone size: medium-sized
V gene: TRBV13
CDR3 protein: CASSFSSSGETQYF